Presented here are 23 T cell receptor beta chains from one specimen sequenced in a study of regulatory T cells in long-lasting Graves disease. The authors built TCR beta libraries using iRepertoire HTBI primers and Arm-PCR of CDR3 regions. TCRdb processed the multiplex PCR reads anew with MiXCR; each CDR3 protein has one entry. The table lists under 400,000 distinct CDR3 sequences, over 15% of them singletons. The time point was: newly diagnosed GD, antithyroid drugs for less than 3 months. Scientists built the TCR library using RNA that was extracted from PBMCs. These data were also filed under a second study, of T cells in Graves' hyperthyroidism and ophthalmopathy.

The specimen comprised peripheral blood mononuclear cells (PBMCs), sampled at new diagnosis, from a patient treated with antithyroid drugs. The receptors here all came from a man aged 40-49 years with Graves disease.

The chain couples TRBV9 to TRBJ2-3, with a tentative D call TRBD2 (5 bases). V lost 4 bases and J 5 bases, leaving 11 bases between the germline ends. CDR1 and CDR2 from the germline V gene are SGDLS and YYNGEE. The CDR3 is made up of 13 amino acids. The CDR3 protein is CASSRPSLDTQYF. The CDR3 nucleotides read TGTGCCAGCAGCAGACCTAGCTTAGATACGCAGTATTTT.

This clonotype has just one count. The V call is TRBV30, the J call TRBJ1-6, with 8 bases matching TRBD1. The CDR3 is 15 amino acids. V shed 7 bases, J shed 0 bases, and the junction held 5 bases outside the gene matches. CDR1 and CDR2 from the germline V gene are GTSNPN and SVGIG (reference sequence). For the CDR3, the DNA is TGTGCCTTGCAGGGGGCAGGCTCCTATAATTCACCCCTCCACTTT. This translates into CALQGAGSYNSPLHF. Full variable domain (remainder filled in from reference TRBV30 and TRBJ1-6): SQTIHQWPATLVQPVGSPLSLECTVEGTSNPNLYWYRQAAGRGLQLLFYSVGIGQISSEVPQNLSASRPQDRQFILSSKKLLLSDSGFYLCALQGAGSYNSPLHFGNGTRLTVT.

This clonotype was detected only a few times. The V gene is TRBV4-2, the J gene TRBJ2-3, with a weak D call TRBD2 (6 bases). Germline CDR1 is LGHNA and CDR2 is YNFKEQ. Trimming removed 0 bases from V and 1 base from J, with 11 bases in between. The CDR3 runs to 16 residues. This CDR3 is CASSQDRRGGTDTQYF. The CDR3 DNA is TGTGCCAGCAGCCAAGACCGGCGGGGCGGCACAGATACGCAGTATTTT.

This clonotype has at least ten counts. J is TRBJ1-4 and V is TRBV7-9, with 7 bases fitting TRBD1. The CDR3 has 15 amino acids. Trimming cost V 4 bases and J 4 bases; bases outside gene matches: 6. Germline V gene lookup returns CDR1 SEHNR and CDR2 FQNEAQ (reference sequence). The CDR3 DNA reads TGTGCCAGCAGCTACAACAGGGGTCTTAATGAAAAACTGTTTTTT. Translation gives CASSYNRGLNEKLFF.

This clonotype has a count of ten or more. The V gene is TRBV2, the J gene TRBJ2-5, with TRBD2 matching over 11 bases. Germline assignment: CDR1 SNHLY and CDR2 FYNNEI. The CDR3 totals 18 residues. Trimming at V came to 6 bases and at J to 4 bases, leaving 16 bases not matched to a gene. The DNA of the CDR3 is TGTGCCAGCAGCGACGTAGCGGGGGGGCCGAGGGCTGGAGAGACCCAGTACTTC. Its translation: CASSDVAGGPRAGETQYF.

There are many counts of this clonotype. The chain uses TRBV28 and TRBJ1-5, with D tentatively TRBD1 (6 bases). Trimming removed 5 bases at V and 4 bases at J, with 18 bases between. CDR1 is MDHEN, CDR2 SYDVKM, per germline. The CDR3 contains 16 residues. This CDR3 is CASSPLYGTINQPQHF. The DNA of the CDR3 is TGTGCCAGCAGTCCCTTATACGGGACAATAAATCAGCCCCAGCATTTT. The complete variable domain, with remaining parts taken from reference TRBV28 and TRBJ1-5, reads DVKVTQSSRYLVKRTGEKVFLECVQDMDHENMFWYRQDPGLGLRLIYFSYDVKMKEKGDIPEGYSVSREKKERFSLILESASTNQTSMYLCASSPLYGTINQPQHFGDGTRLSIL.

V usage is TRBV24-1 and J usage is TRBJ2-7, with 11 bases matching TRBD1. The CDR3 is 15 amino acids. Germline V gene sequence: CDR1 KGHDR, CDR2 SFDVKD. The V gene end was trimmed by 4 bases and the J gene end by 6 bases; junction bases not matched to a gene: 7. CDR3: CATSDPGTGGSEQYF. The CDR3 region has the DNA TGTGCCACCAGTGACCCCGGGACAGGGGGATCCGAGCAGTACTTC.

The chain is built from TRBV30 and TRBJ1-6, with 9 bases lining up with TRBD1. Germline loops: CDR1 GTSNPN, CDR2 SVGIG (reference sequence). The V gene end was trimmed by 8 bases and the J gene end by 8 bases; junction bases not matched to a gene: 10. The CDR3 is 14 amino acids. This chain's CDR3 is CAGNPGTGYSPLHF. The CDR3 DNA sequence: TGTGCCGGGAACCCCGGGACAGGGTATTCACCCCTCCACTTT.

This sequence joins TRBV18 and TRBJ1-3, with 7 bases lining up with TRBD1. With 3 bases clipped from V and 2 bases from J, the junction kept 16 bases outside the gene matches. The V gene's germline CDR1 is KGHSH and CDR2 LQKENI. This CDR3 region has 19 residues. CDR3 in DNA: TGTGCCAGCTCACCTCCTTCCCTTTCGACAGGGAGAACTGGAAACACCATATATTTT. Amino acids: CASSPPSLSTGRTGNTIYF.

In this sample, this clonotype turned up many times. J is TRBJ2-2 and V is TRBV3-1; D not certain. V was trimmed by 1 base and J by 5 bases, leaving 17 bases between them. This CDR3 is built from 17 residues. Looked up from germline, CDR1 is LGHDT and CDR2 is YNNKEL (reference sequence). The CDR3: CASSQAAAGLLTGELFF. CDR3 coding DNA: TGTGCCAGCAGCCAAGCCGCGGCAGGCCTTCTTACCGGGGAGCTGTTTTTT.

The chain recombines TRBV6-1 with TRBJ2-7; TRBD1 matches at 9 bases. There are 15 residues in the CDR3. CDR1 is MNHNS and CDR2 is SASEGT in the germline V gene. V was clipped by 5 bases and J by 2 bases; unmatched bases: 7. The CDR3, as DNA: TGTGCCAGCAGTCTTCGGACAGGGGCGACCTACGAGCAGTACTTC. Translating gives CASSLRTGATYEQYF.

This clonotype was counted many times. This rearrangement joins TRBV12-3 or TRBV12-4 to TRBJ2-7; 11 positions match TRBD2. Trimming removed 2 bases from V and 6 bases from J; junction bases left unmatched: 6. There are 15 residues in the CDR3. The CDR3 spells CASSLPTSGALEQYF. The CDR3 region has the DNA TGTGCCAGCAGTTTACCGACTAGCGGGGCCCTCGAGCAGTACTTC.

This clonotype was seen repeatedly, ten times or more. The rearrangement links TRBV3-1 to TRBJ2-1; maybe TRBD2 (6 bases). Germline values: CDR1 LGHDT, CDR2 YNNKEL (reference sequence). V was trimmed by 0 bases and J by 12 bases, leaving 9 bases between them. The CDR3 contains 12 residues. The CDR3 reads CASSQDWRGQFF. CDR3 DNA: TGTGCCAGCAGCCAAGATTGGCGGGGGCAGTTCTTC.

This chain joins TRBV3-1 and TRBJ2-3, with TRBD2 matching over 8 bases. Germline lookup yields CDR1 LGHDT and CDR2 YNNKEL (reference sequence). CDR3 length: 14 residues. J lost 6 bases, V lost 2 bases, and 4 bases had no gene match. This CDR3 reads CASSQFGLADTQYF. The DNA for the CDR3 is TGTGCCAGCAGCCAATTCGGACTAGCCGATACGCAGTATTTT.

Here the CDR3 DNA reads TGCGCCAGCAGCCAACAACCGGGACAGGCTTTCGAGCAGTACTTC. This translates into CASSQQPGQAFEQYF. J is TRBJ2-7 and V is TRBV4-1, with TRBD1 matching 8 bases. CDR1 is MGHRA, CDR2 YSYEKL, per germline. Losses at the gene ends were 2 bases for V and 6 bases for J; bases not matched to a gene: 9. The CDR3 sequence is 15 residues long.

This clonotype was picked up many times. This chain links TRBV3-1 with TRBJ2-1; the D gene is possibly TRBD2 (5 bases). Germline V gene sequence: CDR1 LGHDT, CDR2 YNNKEL (reference sequence). The V end lost 0 bases, the J end lost 6 bases, and 12 bases lay between the germline ends. This CDR3 region has 15 residues. CDR3 loop: CASSQDHGRGNEQFF. The CDR3 region has the DNA TGTGCCAGCAGCCAAGATCATGGACGGGGCAATGAGCAGTTCTTC.

The rearrangement uses TRBV7-2 and TRBJ2-1; 8 bases line up with TRBD2. CDR3 size: 16 residues. The junction had 11 bases not matched to a gene; V was cut back by 3 bases and J by 7 bases. Germline values: CDR1 SGHTA, CDR2 FQGNSA. As DNA, the CDR3 is TGTGCCAGCAGCTTTTTTGCGGGGGGCACCAGGAATGAGCAGTTCTTC. This encodes CASSFFAGGTRNEQFF.

The chain combines TRBV27 with TRBJ2-1; 10 positions match TRBD2. After removal of 5 bases from V and 0 bases from J, the junction contained 4 bases not matched to a gene. The CDR3 sequence is 16 residues long. The germline gives CDR1 MNHEY, CDR2 SMNVEV (reference sequence). In DNA form, the CDR3 reads TGTGCCAGCAGTAAACTAGCGGGGATCTCCTACAATGAGCAGTTCTTC. The encoded protein is CASSKLAGISYNEQFF.

This clonotype has ten or more counts. The genes are TRBV7-2 and TRBJ2-3; 12 bases agree with TRBD2. Germline V lookup: CDR1 SGHTA, CDR2 FQGNSA. The V segment lost 5 bases and the J segment 1 base; nucleotides outside the gene matches: 7. This CDR3 has 17 amino acids. CDR3 bases: TGTGCCAGCAGCCTAAGGGGACTAGCGGGCCGCACAGATACGCAGTATTTT. Translating it yields CASSLRGLAGRTDTQYF.

This clonotype was counted at least ten times. The rearrangement uses TRBV5-1 and TRBJ1-1; D ambiguous. This CDR3 spans 15 amino acids. V was pared by 4 bases and J by 3 bases, with 16 bases between. CDR1 and CDR2 (germline): SGHRS, YFSETQ. The CDR3 protein is CASSRRSPWDTEAFF. CDR3 bases: TGCGCCAGCAGCCGTCGTTCTCCCTGGGACACTGAAGCTTTCTTT.

In this sample, this clonotype turned up many times. Mismatch with germline at one junction end may stem from a read error. V is TRBV11-2 and J is TRBJ2-7, with TRBD1 as a possible D gene (5 bases). In germline, CDR1 is SGHAT, CDR2 FQNNGV. This CDR3 spans 13 amino acids. The CDR3 DNA sequence: TGTGCCAGCAGCTTGGACAAGGGTTCAATGGTGAACTTC. Encoded protein: CASSLDKGSMVNF.

The table lists this clonotype with many counts. The chain is built from TRBV29-1 and TRBJ1-1; TRBD1 might be the D (5 bases). Germline V lookup: CDR1 SQVTM, CDR2 ANQGSEA. Trimming shortened V by 0 bases and J by 4 bases, and 15 bases separated the two germline ends. There are 15 residues in the CDR3. CDR3 in amino acids: CSVEDWDRRLTEAFF. The CDR3 DNA sequence: TGCAGCGTTGAAGATTGGGACCGTCGGCTCACTGAAGCTTTCTTT.

This clonotype was observed many times. This chain links TRBV7-2 with TRBJ1-1, with a possible D match to TRBD1 (5 bases). The CDR3 is 15 amino acids. V was cut by 2 bases and J by 4 bases, with 14 bases left in between. CDR1 SGHTA and CDR2 FQGNSA come from the germline V gene. DNA of the CDR3: TGTGCCAGCAGCTTAATTGCCGGGGGGGGCACTGAAGCTTTCTTT. It specifies CASSLIAGGGTEAFF.